This T cell receptor beta chain derives from a study of CD8 T cells in Susac syndrome. Sequencing of TCR beta was performed on blood CD8+ and CD4+ T cells. Negative isolation was applied to CD8+ and CD4+ T cells, and FACS enrichment was applied to TEMRA cells. V was cut by 2 bases and J by 3 bases, with 15 bases left in between. Looked up from germline, CDR1 is SGHRS and CDR2 is YFSETQ. CDR3 length: 15 residues. An amount of RNA that ranged from roughly 0.45 to 1 ug was reverse transcribed with random hexamers. MiXCR was run by TCRdb on the immunoSEQ multiplex PCR reads, yielding one entry per CDR3 protein. Of more than 200,000 distinct CDR3 sequences listed, 80% to 95% are singletons.

The gene calls are TRBV5-1 and TRBJ2-7; possibly TRBD2 for D (5 bases). This receptor was taken from a human donor with multiple sclerosis. The sample consisted of CD4+ T cells from PBMCs. This CDR3 reads CASSLPRTGDYEQYF. The CDR3 coding sequence is TGCGCCAGCAGCTTACCCCGGACCGGGGACTACGAGCAGTACTTC. Complete variable domain (other parts from reference TRBV5-1 and TRBJ2-7): KAGVTQTPRYLIKTRGQQVTLSCSPISGHRSVSWYQQTPGQGLQFLFEYFSETQRNKGNFPGRFSGRQFSNSRSEMNVSTLELGDSALYLCASSLPRTGDYEQYFGPGTRLTVT.